The rows below give T cell receptor beta chains drawn from one sample of a study of blood T cell repertoires in COVID-19. Some clones are missing from TCRdb's copy, which holds only in-frame ones; the method was immunoSEQ multiplex PCR. This table has a few hundred thousand clones, roughly four fifths appearing once. The sequencing sample was made of PBMCs or T cells enriched from blood (not recorded which). The receptor set was obtained from a man aged 40-55 years who had recovered from COVID-19. The CDR3 runs from the conserved cysteine through the conserved F or W. Each record gives: J gene, clone size, D gene, V gene, CDR3 protein, CDR3 DNA. D genes are given only for firm matches. Part of the rows lack a size; the others show once, few, many or a class for expanded clones.

TRBJ2-1 | NA | TRBD2 | TRBV7-6 | CASSLTSGGNEQFF | TGTGCCAGCAGCTTGACTAGCGGGGGGAATGAGCAGTTCTTC
TRBJ2-1 | NA | TRBD2 | TRBV5-1 | CASSLAAGANNEQFF | TGCGCCAGCAGCTTGGCTGCGGGAGCCAACAATGAGCAGTTCTTC
TRBJ1-6 | few | NA | TRBV25-1 | CASSGLAFSPLHF | TGTGCCAGCAGTGGACTGGCTTTTTCACCCCTCCACTTT
TRBJ1-5 | few | TRBD1 | TRBV19 | CASTLDRADNQPQHF | TGTGCCAGTACCCTGGACAGGGCGGACAATCAGCCCCAGCATTTT
TRBJ1-5 | NA | NA | TRBV2 | CASSEWGGPNQPQHF | TGTGCCAGCAGTGAATGGGGGGGCCCCAATCAGCCCCAGCATTTT
TRBJ1-4 | NA | NA | TRBV15 | CATSRVRVSNEKLFF | TGTGCCACCAGCAGGGTCAGGGTATCTAATGAAAAACTGTTTTTT
TRBJ2-5 | NA | TRBD1 | TRBV2 | CASRQGLETQYF | TGTGCCAGCAGACAGGGGCTCGAGACCCAGTACTTC
TRBJ1-6 | NA | NA | TRBV5-1 | CASSVPDSYSPLHF | TGCGCCAGCAGCGTACCGGACAGCTATTCACCCCTCCACTTT
TRBJ2-1 | NA | NA | TRBV27 | CASYGTAGSYNEQFF | TGTGCCAGCTACGGGACAGCGGGCTCCTACAATGAGCAGTTCTTC
TRBJ1-5 | NA | NA | TRBV3-1/TRBV3-2 | CASSQGGTGNQPQHF | TGTGCCAGCAGCCAGGGGGGAACGGGCAATCAGCCCCAGCATTTT
TRBJ1-2 | NA | TRBD1 | TRBV19 | CASSEDRGRRGYTF | TGTGCCAGTAGTGAGGACAGGGGGCGACGGGGCTACACCTTC
TRBJ2-1 | NA | TRBD2 | TRBV23-1 | CASSQKEGLAGRNEQFF | TGCGCCAGCAGTCAGAAGGAGGGACTAGCGGGTCGCAATGAGCAGTTCTTC
TRBJ1-6 | NA | NA | TRBV3-1/TRBV3-2 | CASSQTRSENSPLHF | TGTGCCAGCAGCCAGACGCGGTCAGAGAATTCACCCCTCCACTTT
TRBJ2-1 | NA | NA | TRBV15 | CATSSGRTVYNEQFF | TGTGCCACCAGCAGTGGACGGACAGTTTACAATGAGCAGTTCTTC
TRBJ1-1 | NA | TRBD1 | TRBV5-1 | CASSPGTGGFNTEAFF | TGCGCCAGCAGCCCCGGGACAGGGGGCTTTAACACTGAAGCTTTCTTT
TRBJ1-1 | NA | NA | TRBV1 | CTSSRRGLGNTEAFF | TGCACCAGCAGCCGCCGGGGGTTGGGAAACACTGAAGCTTTCTTT
TRBJ1-4 | NA | NA | TRBV14 | CASSQGATPNEKLFF | TGTGCCAGCAGCCAAGGGGCTACCCCTAATGAAAAACTGTTTTTT
TRBJ1-1 | NA | NA | TRBV2 | CASSVEGIGTEAFF | TGTGCCAGCAGTGTGGAGGGGATAGGGACTGAAGCTTTCTTT
TRBJ2-2 | NA | TRBD1 | TRBV24-1 | CATSGIQGIDTGELFF | TGTGCCACCAGTGGGATACAGGGGATCGACACCGGGGAGCTGTTTTTT
TRBJ2-6 | NA | TRBD2 | TRBV7-7 | CATIIPRGDGANVLTF | TGTGCCACCATCATACCCCGGGGGGATGGGGCCAACGTCCTGACTTTC
TRBJ2-2 | NA | NA | TRBV7-9 | CASSLTRSTGELFF | TGTGCCAGCAGCCTGACTAGAAGTACCGGGGAGCTGTTTTTT
TRBJ2-1 | once | TRBD2 | TRBV24-1 | CATSSGGPRGSYNEQFF | TGTGCCACATCTAGCGGGGGGCCCCGGGGCTCCTACAATGAGCAGTTCTTC
TRBJ1-3 | NA | NA | TRBV4-1 | CASSQDNRGRTIYF | TGCGCCAGCAGCCAAGATAATCGGGGTAGGACCATATATTTT
TRBJ2-6 | NA | NA | TRBV19 | CATRQGSGANVLTF | TGTGCCACAAGGCAGGGGTCTGGGGCCAACGTCCTGACTTTC
TRBJ2-7 | NA | NA | TRBV27 | CASGLIGLTVKEQYF | TGTGCCAGCGGATTAATTGGACTGACCGTGAAGGAGCAGTACTTC
TRBJ1-1 | NA | NA | TRBV18 | CASSLTRATNTEAFF | TGTGCCAGCTCACTCACCAGGGCCACGAACACTGAAGCTTTCTTT
TRBJ2-4 | once | NA | TRBV7-8 | CASSSLGPTAKNIQYF | TGTGCCAGCAGCTCCCTTGGGCCAACAGCCAAAAACATTCAGTACTTC
TRBJ2-5 | NA | NA | TRBV3-1/TRBV3-2 | CASSQEVTWQTQYF | TGTGCCAGCAGCCAAGAAGTTACGTGGCAGACCCAGTACTTC